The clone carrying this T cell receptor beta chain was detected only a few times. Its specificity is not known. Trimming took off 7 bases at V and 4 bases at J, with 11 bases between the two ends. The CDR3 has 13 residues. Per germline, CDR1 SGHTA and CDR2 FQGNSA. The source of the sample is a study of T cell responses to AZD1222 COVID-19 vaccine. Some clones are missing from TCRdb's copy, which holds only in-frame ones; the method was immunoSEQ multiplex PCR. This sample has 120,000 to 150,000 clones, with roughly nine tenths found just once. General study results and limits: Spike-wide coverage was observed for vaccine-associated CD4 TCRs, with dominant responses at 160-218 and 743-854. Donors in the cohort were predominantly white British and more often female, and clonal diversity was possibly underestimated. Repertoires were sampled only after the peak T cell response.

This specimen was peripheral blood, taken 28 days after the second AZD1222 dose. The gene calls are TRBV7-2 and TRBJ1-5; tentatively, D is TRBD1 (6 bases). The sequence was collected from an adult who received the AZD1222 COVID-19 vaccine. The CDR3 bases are TGTGCCAGCAACCTGGACAGAAATCAGCCCCAGCATTTT. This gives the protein CASNLDRNQPQHF.